The entry that follows covers one TCR beta chain sequence. This receptor's antigen is unknown. No per-base quality is available; no much larger clone lies one base away. Looking up the germline V gene (reference sequence) yields CDR1 LNHDA and CDR2 SQIVND. The CDR3 has 15 amino acids, counting the end cysteine and phenylalanine. CDR3 DNA only is kept here, 45 bases in frame from base 1. The trim is 6 bases for V and 0 bases for J, with a gap of 12 bases between the germline ends. One collaborating source in Seattle enrolled patients while the patients were actively infected and followed the patients over time throughout the course of disease. Collaborating institutions collected whole blood in K2EDTA tubes following their own protocols. For TCRbeta analysis, collaborators shipped samples as frozen whole blood, isolated PBMCs, or DNA extracted from either of those sample types. This specimen comes from a study of blood T cell repertoires in COVID-19 (dated by TCRdb to 2018 to 2021). Some background on the complete study: Samples covering the acute and convalescent phases of COVID-19 were provided by collaborators in the United States, Italy and Spain. The material from the prospective study consisted of cDNA or gDNA derived from T cells, B-cell-depleted T cells, or PBMCs. Where available, HLA class I and class II types were taken from metadata supplied by the sample provider and were not determined by assay-based typing. The dataset comprised deeply sampled blood TCRbeta repertoires from subjects exposed to, actively infected with, or recovered from COVID-19. The sample metadata nearly always contained a de-identified subject ID, COVID-19 status, age in years and sex. The repertoires were made available in a free public database intended to serve as a resource for research on the immune response to SARS-CoV-2. The samples were drawn from the first 160 participants of the ongoing ImmuneRACE study and from 1,254 subjects provided by 6 global collaborators. Findings and caveats that apply to the study as a whole: How much clinical and demographic metadata was included differed by source and by participant, and the metadata was provided uncurated.

The immunoSEQ Assay, a bias-controlled multiplex PCR, was used to amplify TCRbeta CDR3 regions from genomic DNA. On the study's bioinformatics: The number of nucleated cells in each sample was estimated by amplification of reference gene primers within the assay. To quantify the absolute abundance of each unique TCRbeta CDR3 rearrangement, sequence reads were collapsed and filtered. For each sample, productive Simpson clonality was calculated as the square root of Simpson's diversity index across productive rearrangements. Not all clones reach the TCRdb copy of this immuneACCESS table, which keeps in-frame sequences only. Checked studies attribute under half of the gap to unresolved V genes and leave the rest unexplained. D and trimming come from the DNA, and the V and J calls and clone size come from that table. Within this sample are around 120,000 clones, with 90% of them counted one time only. Around 4.1% of the sample is taken by the ten largest.

The specimen was peripheral blood. The chain is made from TRBV19 and TRBJ1-3; too little of a D gene remains to name it. This sequence originates from a woman aged 55-70 years with COVID-19, enrolled during active disease. The CDR3 has the sequence CASSKISGSGNTIYF. In nucleotide form, the sequence is TGTGCCAGTAGCAAAATCAGCGGCTCTGGAAACACCATATATTTT.